The present T cell receptor beta chain was sequenced within a study of T cells in localized non-small cell lung cancer. Study findings and constraints: Peak T cell clonality was found in uninvolved adjacent lung, exceeding tumor. A median of 57 of the top 100 tumor clones appeared in adjacent lung, which was paired and uninvolved.

Comment on this clone: Its cognate antigen is unknown.

Germline CDR1 and CDR2: SNHLY and FYNNEI. The CDR3 has 15 amino acids. V gave up 0 bases and J gave up 0 bases, with 8 bases separating them. Sequencing was performed with immunoSEQ multiplex PCR; in TCRdb, only in-frame clones are kept and a portion is missing. Of about 59,000 clones detected, 90% to 95% appear once; the ten largest clones hold nearly 20%. This clonotype was obtained from a man between 35 and 75 years old with stage I lung adenocarcinoma. The chain joins TRBV2 to TRBJ1-1; perhaps TRBD1 as D (6 bases). Material: peripheral blood, obtained before any cancer treatment. CDR3 sequence: CASSEATGLNTEAFF. The CDR3 DNA is TGTGCCAGCAGTGAAGCTACAGGGTTGAACACTGAAGCTTTCTTT.